The rows below give T cell receptor beta chains drawn from one sample of a study of post-analysis software for immune sequencing data. TCRdb re-derived calls from the PCR reads in MiXCR, one entry per CDR3 protein. The table lists under 650,000 distinct CDR3 sequences, 44% of them singletons, with about 1.8% in the top ten. The material sequenced was blood. Source of these receptors: a girl aged 10 to 17 with multiple sclerosis. CDR3s include the opening cysteine and the closing phenylalanine or tryptophan. D genes are given only for firm matches. Clone size, where shown, is once, few, many, or a class for clones that have expanded.

>TRBV10-3|TRBJ2-5|NA|TRBD2
CAISEASGGQETQYF
TGTGCCATCAGTGAGGCTAGCGGGGGACAAGAGACCCAGTACTTC
>TRBV20-1|TRBJ2-7|few|NA
CSARTTVYEQYF
TGCAGTGCTCGAACGACAGTCTACGAGCAGTACTTC
>TRBV11-2|TRBJ2-7|many|TRBD1
CASSLGQIYEQYF
TGTGCCAGCAGCTTGGGACAGATTTACGAGCAGTACTTC
>TRBV7-2|TRBJ1-1|NA|NA
CASSPSGPTEAFF
TGTGCCAGCAGCCCATCGGGACCCACTGAAGCTTTCTTT
>TRBV2|TRBJ1-2|NA|TRBD1
CASSDWGQGPSGYTF
TGTGCCAGCAGTGATTGGGGACAGGGACCTAGTGGCTACACCTTC
>TRBV20-1|TRBJ2-1|NA|NA
CSTSVTQWNEQFF
TGCAGTACTAGTGTCACACAGTGGAATGAGCAGTTCTTC
>TRBV5-1|TRBJ2-7|NA|TRBD1
CASSEGQTEYF
TGCGCCAGCAGCGAGGGACAGACGGAGTACTTC
>TRBV2|TRBJ2-4|NA|NA
CASTERGAKNIQYF
TGTGCCAGTACTGAGAGGGGGGCCAAAAACATTCAGTACTTC
>TRBV7-9|TRBJ2-7|NA|NA
CASSSDILAYEQYF
TGTGCCAGCAGCTCGGACATCCTAGCCTACGAGCAGTACTTC
>TRBV2|TRBJ2-1|few|NA
CASTEGGRRPYNEQFF
TGTGCCAGCACCGAAGGGGGGCGGCGCCCCTACAATGAGCAGTTCTTC
>TRBV10-3|TRBJ2-7|NA|NA
CAISVQGWVEEQYF
TGTGCCATCAGTGTCCAGGGGTGGGTGGAAGAGCAGTACTTC
>TRBV24-1|TRBJ2-7|NA|TRBD2
CATSDVAGGPYEQYF
TGTGCCACCAGTGACGTAGCGGGAGGGCCGTACGAGCAGTACTTC
>TRBV4-1|TRBJ2-7|NA|TRBD2
CASSHTSGPLPYEQYF
TGCGCCAGCAGCCATACTAGCGGGCCACTACCCTACGAGCAGTACTTC
>TRBV6-5|TRBJ1-1|NA|NA
CASSPGEETEAFF
TGTGCCAGCAGTCCCGGGGAGGAGACTGAAGCTTTCTTT
>TRBV7-2|TRBJ1-2|NA|NA
CASSLVAQRSYGYTF
TGTGCCAGCAGCTTAGTGGCCCAAAGGTCTTATGGCTACACCTTC
>TRBV7-2|TRBJ2-5|NA|TRBD2
CASSWTSGSRETRYF
TGTGCCAGCAGCTGGACTAGCGGGAGTAGGGAGACCCGGTACTTC
>TRBV6-6|TRBJ1-1|once|NA
CASRQNRARDTEAFF
TGTGCCAGCAGACAAAACAGGGCCCGGGACACTGAAGCTTTCTTT
>TRBV24-1|TRBJ2-1|once|TRBD2
CATSVGGSVYNEQFF
TGTGCCACCAGTGTTGGCGGGAGCGTTTACAATGAGCAGTTCTTC
>TRBV12-3/TRBV12-4|TRBJ2-7|NA|NA
CASSLKAGAGVNWEQYF
TGTGCCAGCAGTTTAAAGGCGGGGGCAGGGGTTAATTGGGAGCAGTACTTC
>TRBV7-2|TRBJ2-5|NA|NA
CASRPNDRIPQETQYF
TGTGCCAGCAGACCGAATGACCGTATTCCACAAGAGACCCAGTACTTC
>TRBV6-6|TRBJ1-2|NA|NA
CASSPGEANYGYTF
TGTGCCAGCAGTCCAGGTGAAGCTAACTATGGCTACACCTTC
>TRBV10-3|TRBJ2-1|NA|TRBD2
CAISKTSGINYNEQFF
TGTGCCATCAGTAAGACTAGCGGAATTAACTACAATGAGCAGTTCTTC
>TRBV12-3/TRBV12-4|TRBJ2-7|few|NA
CASRGLTGQGGYEQYF
TGTGCCAGCAGGGGACTGACAGGACAAGGGGGTTACGAGCAGTACTTC
>TRBV20-1|TRBJ2-1|few|NA
CSARVFTSQLNEQFF
TGCAGTGCTAGAGTCTTCACGTCCCAGCTGAATGAGCAGTTCTTC
>TRBV6-1|TRBJ1-2|many|NA
CASAIRSAGKSWGYGYTF
TGTGCCAGCGCAATTCGCTCGGCAGGCAAAAGCTGGGGCTATGGCTACACCTTC
>TRBV20-1|TRBJ2-3|NA|NA
CSARWQGSRTDTQYF
TGCAGTGCTAGGTGGCAGGGTAGCAGGACAGATACGCAGTATTTT
>TRBV5-5|TRBJ2-7|NA|TRBD1
CASSLRTGSDEQYF
TGTGCCAGCAGCTTGAGGACAGGGAGCGACGAGCAGTACTTC
>TRBV5-1|TRBJ1-2|NA|NA
CASSLAIYGGRPDGYTF
TGCGCCAGCAGCTTGGCCATATACGGGGGGCGCCCCGATGGCTACACCTTC
>TRBV10-3|TRBJ2-5|NA|NA
CAISERGFQETQYF
TGTGCCATCAGTGAGAGGGGGTTCCAAGAGACCCAGTACTTC
>TRBV20-1|TRBJ1-1|NA|NA
CSARDYRTEAFF
TGCAGTGCTAGGGACTATAGAACTGAAGCTTTCTTT
>TRBV4-2|TRBJ1-1|NA|NA
CASSPGGGRAFF
TGTGCCAGCAGCCCGGGAGGGGGTAGGGCTTTCTTT
>TRBV29-1|TRBJ2-1|NA|NA
CSVSAEVNGEQFF
TGCAGCGTTAGTGCAGAGGTAAACGGTGAGCAGTTCTTC
>TRBV2|TRBJ2-7|once|TRBD1
CASKSGTGGRSSYEQYF
TGTGCCAGCAAATCCGGGACAGGGGGCCGGAGTTCCTACGAGCAGTACTTC
>TRBV5-1|TRBJ1-1|NA|TRBD1
CASSLGPGQAGTEAFF
TGCGCCAGCAGCTTGGGTCCGGGACAGGCGGGCACTGAAGCTTTCTTT
>TRBV20-1|TRBJ2-1|NA|TRBD2
CSARDLERGYPYNEQFF
TGCAGTGCTAGAGATCTTGAGCGGGGCTATCCCTACAATGAGCAGTTCTTC
>TRBV29-1|TRBJ2-3|NA|NA
CSGDPGHTDTQYF
TGCAGCGGAGATCCGGGGCACACAGATACGCAGTATTTT
>TRBV4-1|TRBJ2-3|NA|NA
CASSQPAGGTDTQYF
TGCGCCAGCAGCCAACCGGCCGGGGGAACAGATACGCAGTATTTT
>TRBV6-4|TRBJ1-2|few|TRBD1
CASSDAPGQGFAGYTF
TGTGCCAGCAGTGACGCCCCGGGACAGGGTTTTGCTGGCTACACCTTC
>TRBV12-3/TRBV12-4|TRBJ2-1|NA|TRBD1
CASRRDSKYNEQFF
TGTGCCAGCAGAAGGGACAGTAAGTACAATGAGCAGTTCTTC
>TRBV11-3|TRBJ2-3|NA|NA
CASSPTWGRGTDTQYF
TGTGCCAGCAGCCCGACGTGGGGCAGGGGTACAGATACGCAGTATTTT
>TRBV6-1|TRBJ2-3|once|TRBD2
CASSEGVLAGPADTQYF
TGTGCCAGCAGTGAGGGGGTACTAGCGGGACCTGCGGATACGCAGTATTTT
>TRBV4-1|TRBJ2-5|NA|TRBD1
CASSQDWTGGLQETQYF
TGCGCCAGCAGCCAAGATTGGACAGGTGGGCTCCAAGAGACCCAGTACTTC
>TRBV5-6|TRBJ1-6|NA|NA
CASSQGPGVGNSPLHF
TGTGCCAGCAGCCAGGGGCCGGGTGTAGGTAATTCACCCCTCCACTTT
>TRBV7-2|TRBJ2-7|NA|TRBD1
CASSLAGQVDTYEQYF
TGTGCCAGCAGCTTAGCGGGACAGGTTGACACCTACGAGCAGTACTTC
>TRBV6-6|TRBJ1-2|few|NA
CASSYTPPKDYTF
TGTGCCAGCAGTTACACACCGCCTAAGGACTACACCTTC
>TRBV6-5|TRBJ2-3|NA|TRBD1
CASSYLTGRNTQYF
TGTGCCAGCAGTTACTTGACAGGGCGCAATACGCAGTATTTT